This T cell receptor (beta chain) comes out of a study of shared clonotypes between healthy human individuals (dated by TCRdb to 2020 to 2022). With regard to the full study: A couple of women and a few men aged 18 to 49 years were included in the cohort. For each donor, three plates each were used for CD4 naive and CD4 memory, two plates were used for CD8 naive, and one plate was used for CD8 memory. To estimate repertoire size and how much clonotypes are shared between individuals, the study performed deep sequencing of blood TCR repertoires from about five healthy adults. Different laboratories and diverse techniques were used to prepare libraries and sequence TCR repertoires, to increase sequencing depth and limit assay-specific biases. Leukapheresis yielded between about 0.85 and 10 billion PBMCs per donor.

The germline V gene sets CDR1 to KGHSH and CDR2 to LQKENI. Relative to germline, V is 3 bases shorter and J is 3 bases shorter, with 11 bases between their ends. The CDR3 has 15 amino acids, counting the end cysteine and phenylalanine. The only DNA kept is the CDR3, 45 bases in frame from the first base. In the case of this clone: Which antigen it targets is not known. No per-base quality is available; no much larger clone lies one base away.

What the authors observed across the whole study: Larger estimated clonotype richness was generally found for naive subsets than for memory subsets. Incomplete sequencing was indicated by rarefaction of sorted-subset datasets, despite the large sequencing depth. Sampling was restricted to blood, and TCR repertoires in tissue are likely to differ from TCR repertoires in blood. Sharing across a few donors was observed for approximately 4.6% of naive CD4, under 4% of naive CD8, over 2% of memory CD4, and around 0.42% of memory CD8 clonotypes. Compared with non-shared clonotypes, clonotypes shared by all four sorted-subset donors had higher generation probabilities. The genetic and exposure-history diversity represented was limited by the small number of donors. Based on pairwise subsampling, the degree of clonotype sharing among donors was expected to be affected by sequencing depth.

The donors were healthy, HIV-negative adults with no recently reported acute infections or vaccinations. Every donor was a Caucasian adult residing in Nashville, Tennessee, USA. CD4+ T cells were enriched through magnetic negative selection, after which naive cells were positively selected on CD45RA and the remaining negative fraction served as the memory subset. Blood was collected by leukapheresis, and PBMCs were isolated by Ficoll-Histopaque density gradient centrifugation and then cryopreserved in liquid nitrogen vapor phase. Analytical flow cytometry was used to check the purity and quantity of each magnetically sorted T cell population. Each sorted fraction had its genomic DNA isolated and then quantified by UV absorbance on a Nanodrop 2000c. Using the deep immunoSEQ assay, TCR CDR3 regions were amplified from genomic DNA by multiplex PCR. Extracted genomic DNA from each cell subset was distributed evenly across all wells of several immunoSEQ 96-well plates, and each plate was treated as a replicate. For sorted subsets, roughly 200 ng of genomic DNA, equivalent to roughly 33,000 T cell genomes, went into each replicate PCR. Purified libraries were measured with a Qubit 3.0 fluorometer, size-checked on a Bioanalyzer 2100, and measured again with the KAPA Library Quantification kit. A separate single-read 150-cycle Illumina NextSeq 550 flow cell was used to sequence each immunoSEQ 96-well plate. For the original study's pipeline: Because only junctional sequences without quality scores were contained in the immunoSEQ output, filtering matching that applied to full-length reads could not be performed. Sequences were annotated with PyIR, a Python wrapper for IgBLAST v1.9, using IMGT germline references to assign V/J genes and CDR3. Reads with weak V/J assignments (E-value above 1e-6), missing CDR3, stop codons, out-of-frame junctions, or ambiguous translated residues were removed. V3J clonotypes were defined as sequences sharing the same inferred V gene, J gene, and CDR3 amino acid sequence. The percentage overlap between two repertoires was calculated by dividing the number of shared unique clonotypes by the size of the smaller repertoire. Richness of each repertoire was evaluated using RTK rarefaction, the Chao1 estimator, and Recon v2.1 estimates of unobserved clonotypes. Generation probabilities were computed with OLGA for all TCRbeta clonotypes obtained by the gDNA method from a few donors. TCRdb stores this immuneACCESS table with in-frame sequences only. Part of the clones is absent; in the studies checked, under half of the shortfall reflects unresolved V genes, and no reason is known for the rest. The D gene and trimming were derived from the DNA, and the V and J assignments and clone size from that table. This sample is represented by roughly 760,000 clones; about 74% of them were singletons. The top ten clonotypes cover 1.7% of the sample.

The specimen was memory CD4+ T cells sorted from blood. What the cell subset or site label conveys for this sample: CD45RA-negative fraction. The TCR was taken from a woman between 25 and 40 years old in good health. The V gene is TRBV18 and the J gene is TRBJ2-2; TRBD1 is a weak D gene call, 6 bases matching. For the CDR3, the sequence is CASSPNRDDTGELFF. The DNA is TGTGCCAGCTCACCGAACAGGGATGACACCGGGGAGCTGTTTTTT.